This TCR beta chain was identified during a study of cytomegalovirus exposure and HLA in healthy donors. Study findings and constraints: The study carried out a later analysis of TCR beta sequences. It associated 16,951 of them with specific HLA alleles at a false discovery rate of 0.05.

Worth noting for this clone: Its target is not known.

A multiplex PCR was run with 60 Vbeta primers and 13 Jbeta primers. The method was immunoSEQ multiplex PCR; TCRdb's version includes in-frame clones alone and lacks a portion of them. Among 150,000 to 200,000 clones listed, about four fifths were seen once. The CDR3 has 14 amino acids. V lost 8 bases to trimming and J lost 4 bases, with 17 bases between them. CDR1 MNHEY and CDR2 SVGAGI come from the germline V gene. The source of this sequence is a woman aged 40 to 50 in good health and CMV-seronegative. Specimen: PBMCs. J is TRBJ2-5 and V is TRBV6-5, with D maybe TRBD1 (6 bases). The CDR3 loop is CASGLAGVAETQYF. DNA for the CDR3: TGTGCCAGCGGTCTCGCAGGGGTTGCAGAGACCCAGTACTTC.